This T cell receptor beta chain was identified during a study of shared clonotypes between healthy human individuals. Whole-study findings and limits: Some clonotypes were shared by all four sorted-subset donors, while others were not shared. The non-shared ones had lower generation probabilities than the shared ones. An effect of sequencing depth on clonotype sharing among donors was expected.

On this clone: The antigen is not known.

Assay used: immunoSEQ multiplex PCR; TCRdb lists only in-frame clones, some missing. The top ten hold about 0.32% of the sample, which has about 380,000 clones, about 96% seen once. Germline CDR1 SNHLY, CDR2 FYNNEI. V dropped 4 bases and J dropped 9; count of bases not matched to a gene: 6. There are 14 residues in the CDR3. The source is a man aged 25 to 40 in good health. The chain carries TRBV2 and TRBJ2-1, with 10 bases lining up with TRBD2. The sample taken for sequencing was memory CD8+ T cells sorted from blood. Subset here: CD45RO+ cells pooled with CCR7-negative TemRA cells. The CDR3 region is CASSGEAGGLEQFF. CDR3 DNA: TGTGCCAGCAGTGGGGAAGCGGGAGGGCTTGAGCAGTTCTTC. The full variable domain, rest sourced from reference TRBV2 and TRBJ2-1, is EPEVTQTPSHQVTQMGQEVILRCVPISNHLYFYWYRQILGQKVEFLVSFYNNEISEKSEIFDDQFSVERPDGSNFTLKIRSTKLEDSAMYFCASSGEAGGLEQFFGPGTRLTVL.